This T cell receptor beta chain emerged from a study of blood T cell repertoires in COVID-19. J was trimmed by 0 bases and V by 3 bases; bases with no gene match: 3. The CDR3 has 15 residues. CDR1 and CDR2 (germline): SGHNT, YENEEA. TCRdb keeps only in-frame clones here, not all; method: immunoSEQ multiplex PCR. The sample shows roughly 250,000 clones, approximately 83% of them seen only once. The J gene is TRBJ2-7, the V gene TRBV11-3; 9 bases are a match to TRBD2. This clonotype was obtained from a woman aged 50 to 65 who had recovered from COVID-19. Material: PBMCs or T cells enriched from blood (not recorded which). DNA of the CDR3: TGTGCCAGCAGCTTGGCGGGAGGGAACTCCTACGAGCAGTACTTC. Its protein product is CASSLAGGNSYEQYF.